This TCR beta chain was recovered during a study of T cell responses to AZD1222 COVID-19 vaccine. The method was immunoSEQ multiplex PCR; TCRdb's version includes in-frame clones alone and lacks a portion of them. The sample holds 65,000 to 85,000 clones, around 80% seen once. Germline V lookup: CDR1 SGHDT, CDR2 YYEEEE. V shed 4 bases and J 5 bases; nucleotides not matched to a gene: 12. CDR3 length: 15 residues. With respect to this clone: Its antigen is not known.

Whole-study findings and limits: Nearly half of the spike-specific TCRs reportedly recognize variant regions that carry no mutations. In a largely white British group with more females than males, clonal diversity was possibly underestimated.

This receptor was taken from an adult in good health. The source was peripheral blood, collected on day 0 of AZD1222 vaccination. The J gene is TRBJ2-7, the V gene TRBV5-6; 7 bases line up with TRBD2. The CDR3 sequence: CASSPPQAGFNEQYF. The CDR3 DNA reads as TGTGCCAGCAGCCCCCCCCAAGCGGGGTTTAACGAGCAGTACTTC.